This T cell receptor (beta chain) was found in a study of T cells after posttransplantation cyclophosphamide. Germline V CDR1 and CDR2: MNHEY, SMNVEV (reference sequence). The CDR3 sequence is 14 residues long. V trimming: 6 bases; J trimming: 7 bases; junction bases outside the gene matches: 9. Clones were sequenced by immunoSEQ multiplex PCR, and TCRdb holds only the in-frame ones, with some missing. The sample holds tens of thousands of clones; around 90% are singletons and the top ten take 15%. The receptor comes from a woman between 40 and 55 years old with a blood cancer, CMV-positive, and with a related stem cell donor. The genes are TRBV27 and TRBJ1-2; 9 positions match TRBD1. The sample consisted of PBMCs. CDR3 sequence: CASSLQGAGRGYTF. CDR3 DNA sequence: TGTGCCAGCAGCCTACAGGGGGCGGGTCGTGGCTACACCTTC.